This T cell receptor (beta chain) was found in a study of blood T cell repertoires in COVID-19. Overall study context: Acute-phase and convalescent COVID-19 samples originated in the United States, Italy and Spain. In each case, the material was cDNA or gDNA derived from T cells, B-cell-depleted T cells, or PBMCs.

Authors' methods: It was from reference gene primer amplification that nucleated cell counts were estimated. Assay: immunoSEQ multiplex PCR; the TCRdb copy retains only in-frame clones and omits some. V, J and clone size were drawn from that table, and D and trimming were deduced from the DNA. The repertoire holds 65,000 to 90,000 clones, with 70% to 80% as singletons. This clone has just a few counts. This CDR3 contains 16 residues. V gave up 6 bases and J gave up 5 bases, with 22 bases separating them. CDR1 MDHEN and CDR2 SYDVKM come from the germline V gene. Sequenced input: peripheral blood. This TCR was recovered from a man aged 65 to 79 with active or convalescent COVID-19. This sequence joins TRBV28 and TRBJ1-2; D possibly corresponds to TRBD1 (6 bases). The CDR3 spells CASSRAETGKGYGYTF. The DNA of the CDR3 is TGTGCCAGCAGCCGCGCCGAGACAGGCAAGGGGTATGGCTACACCTTC.